The entry below gives a single T cell receptor beta chain sequence along with its context. The antigen is not known. A single record per CDR3 protein comes from TCRdb applying MiXCR to the reads. The sample lists about 220,000 distinct CDR3 sequences; less than 50% were seen once. CDR3 length: 17 residues. CDR1 is MNHNS, CDR2 SASEGT, per germline. The V end lost 1 base, the J end lost 8 bases, and 21 bases lay between the germline ends. This sample was included in a study of T cell repertoires in cytomegalovirus infection. Study-level findings and limits: CMV-specific TCR beta clonotypes restricted by HLA-C dominated the ex vivo response.

The receptor was derived from a human donor in good health (CMV status not recorded). Some clones in this sample may be carry-over from other donors' samples. The sample consisted of CD8+ T cells from cultured PBMCs, taken from culture after CMV antigen stimulation. The chain combines TRBV6-1 with TRBJ2-1, with D perhaps TRBD2 (6 bases). CDR3 protein: CASSEDSRGLQRHEQFF. The CDR3 region has the DNA TGTGCCAGCAGTGAAGATAGTCGGGGACTCCAGAGGCATGAGCAGTTCTTC.